This paragraph reports one T cell receptor (beta chain). Trimming at V came to 4 bases and at J to 4 bases, leaving 4 bases not matched to a gene. Germline CDR1 and CDR2: KGHDR and SFDVKD. CDR3 length: 14 residues. The data stem from a study of blood T cell repertoires in COVID-19. Across the whole study: Material from acute and convalescent COVID-19 was sourced from the United States, Italy and Spain.

Here immunoSEQ multiplex PCR was the method, and the copy in TCRdb shows in-frame clones only, minus some. The data hold some 350,000 clones, with approximately 91% observed a single time. The sequencing sample was made of peripheral blood. V gene TRBV24-1 combines with J gene TRBJ1-2, with TRBD1 identical over 8 bases. The sequence came from a woman between 70 and 85 years old with COVID-19, enrolled during active disease. CDR3 nucleotides: TGTGCCACCAGTGAGGCCGGGACAGGCTATGGCTACACCTTC. Translation gives CATSEAGTGYGYTF.